This is a list of T cell receptor beta chains from one sample in a study of blood T cell repertoires in COVID-19. The method was immunoSEQ multiplex PCR; TCRdb's version includes in-frame clones alone and lacks a portion of them. Found here are 250,000 or so clones, 75% to 90% of them singletons; the top ten hold about 0.94%. The sequencing input was peripheral blood. The receptors derive from a middle-aged woman who had recovered from COVID-19. Both conserved end residues are part of each CDR3. D genes are given only for firm matches.

TRBV4-1	NA	TRBJ1-4	CASSQVREGNEKLFF
TRBV9	NA	TRBJ2-3	CASSGGRGTDTQYF
TRBV10-1	NA	TRBJ1-5	CASRWGLSNQPQHF
TRBV5-1	NA	TRBJ1-1	CASSRTSAAGNTEAFF
TRBV6-6	NA	TRBJ1-4	CASSHLGGVANEKLFF
TRBV30	NA	TRBJ1-2	CAWSRIPGANYGYTF
TRBV27	TRBD2	TRBJ2-1	CASSFDGGGRAPNEQFF
TRBV24-1	TRBD1	TRBJ1-2	CATSEGQGSGLDGYTF
TRBV19	NA	TRBJ1-4	CASSPTPEKLFF
TRBV6-6	TRBD1	TRBJ2-5	CASSRSRDSQETQYF
TRBV10-1	NA	TRBJ2-2	CASKRTDTGELFF
TRBV18	NA	TRBJ2-7	CASSLYPTTSEQYF
TRBV2	TRBD1	TRBJ1-4	CASRAGQGAGNEKLFF
TRBV10-3	NA	TRBJ1-1	CAISVNRDTEAFF
TRBV19	NA	TRBJ2-1	CASSRDSNSYNEQFF
TRBV5-4	TRBD2	TRBJ2-5	CASSSWAGVGETQYF
TRBV6-5	NA	TRBJ2-7	CATLRDTSYEQYF
TRBV5-1	TRBD2	TRBJ2-1	CASSLTSANNEQFF
TRBV11-3	NA	TRBJ2-1	CASSLDQVRTNEQFF
TRBV7-7	TRBD2	TRBJ2-3	CASSPTGLAGGREDTQYF